The present T cell receptor (beta chain) was sequenced within a study of CXCR3-negative and CXCR3-positive naive CD8 T cells. Germline V lookup: CDR1 LNHDA, CDR2 SQIVND (reference sequence). The CDR3 spans 15 residues. A note on this clonotype: What it recognizes is unknown.

Libraries of TRB cDNA were made by 5' RACE and carried UMIs. Reprocessing the 5' RACE reads, TCRdb reports a single entry for every CDR3 protein and omits DNA. The repertoire table contains 90,000 to 95,000 distinct CDR3 sequences. General study findings and limits: After cryopreservation, expression of CXCR3 was partially reduced, and most assays were run with fresh PBMCs.

The sequencing sample was made of naive CXCR3- CD8+ T cells from blood. This sample's subset: CD45RO-CCR7+CD27+CD95- naive CD8+ T cells lacking CXCR3 (TNR3-). The clonotype was recovered from a human donor in good health. Some clones in this sample may be carry-over from other donors' samples. The V call is TRBV19, the J call TRBJ2-1. This CDR3 reads CASSPTGSSYNEQFF.